This T cell receptor (beta chain) was obtained from a study of cytomegalovirus exposure and HLA in healthy donors. The study's findings and limits: It was reported that the classifier diagnosed cytomegalovirus status with high specificity and sensitivity in both the original and validation cohorts. Most TCR sequences were rare, but some public TCRs occurred in many donors.

Turning to this clone: Its antigen is not known.

The CDR3 contains 13 residues. Germline CDR1 and CDR2: SGDLS and YYNGEE. The PCR was carried out with 60 Vbeta primers and 13 Jbeta primers. Clones were read by immunoSEQ multiplex PCR, and TCRdb kept only the in-frame ones, dropping some. The sample data list some 150,000 clones. The genes are TRBV9 and TRBJ2-5; no clear D gene. The J call may be incorrect, as the DNA end agrees better with TRBJ2-7. The sequenced sample was PBMCs. The TCR comes from a man between 40 and 49 years old in good health and CMV-seronegative. CDR3 protein: CASSVSNDYEQYF. For the CDR3, the DNA is TGTGCCAGCAGCGTATCAAATGACTACGAGCAGTACTTC.